The 2 T cell receptor beta chains in this list originate from one sample, sequenced in a study of cytomegalovirus exposure and HLA in healthy donors. Measured with immunoSEQ multiplex PCR; TCRdb has only the in-frame clones, and not every one. The table has about 160,000 clones, around 85% seen once; the top ten hold 2% to 2.5%. The specimen was PBMCs. Receptor source: a man between 25 and 39 years old in good health and CMV-seropositive.

V and J are TRBV21-1 and TRBJ2-7; the table assigns TRBD1, which was not confirmed against the DNA. TRBV21-1 is listed as a pseudogene. The CDR3 is made up of 15 amino acids. This CDR3 is CASSLGPHNSYEQYF. In DNA form, the CDR3 reads TGTGCCAGCAGCTTGGGGCCCCACAATTCCTACGAGCAGTACTTC.

The chain has TRBV7-3 and TRBJ2-3; TRBD2 agrees at 8 bases. V lost 1 base to trimming and J lost 0 bases; unmatched junction nucleotides: 0. Germline assignment: CDR1 SGHTA and CDR2 FQGTGA. The length of the CDR3 is 15 residues. CDR3 loop: CASSLSGGSTDTQYF. CDR3 bases: TGTGCCAGCAGCTTAAGCGGGGGGAGCACAGATACGCAGTATTTT.